The present T cell receptor beta chain was sequenced within a study of blood T cell repertoires in COVID-19. About the research overall: There were acute and convalescent COVID-19 samples, and they came from the United States, Italy and Spain. Sources were T cells, B-cell-depleted T cells, or PBMCs; the material itself was cDNA or gDNA.

Participants were aged roughly 18 to 90 years, lived in over 20 US areas, and enrolled virtually. Resolution of symptoms, clearance, or two negative PCRs was present in recovered Cohort 3 donors. Per the germline V gene, CDR1 is ENHRY and CDR2 is SYGVKD. The CDR3 loop spans 15 amino acids. V lost 6 bases to trimming and J lost 4 bases; unmatched junction nucleotides: 3. Assay used: immunoSEQ multiplex PCR; TCRdb lists only in-frame clones, some missing. The table shows fewer than 300,000 clones, with 80% to 90% occurring only once. The source is a woman in her thirties who had recovered from COVID-19. The chain uses TRBV10-3 and TRBJ2-3; 14 nucleotides align to TRBD2. Material for sequencing was PBMCs or T cells enriched from blood (not recorded which). The CDR3 nucleotides are TGTGCCATCAGCGGGACTAGCGGGGGCGCAGATACGCAGTATTTT. Translation gives CAISGTSGGADTQYF.